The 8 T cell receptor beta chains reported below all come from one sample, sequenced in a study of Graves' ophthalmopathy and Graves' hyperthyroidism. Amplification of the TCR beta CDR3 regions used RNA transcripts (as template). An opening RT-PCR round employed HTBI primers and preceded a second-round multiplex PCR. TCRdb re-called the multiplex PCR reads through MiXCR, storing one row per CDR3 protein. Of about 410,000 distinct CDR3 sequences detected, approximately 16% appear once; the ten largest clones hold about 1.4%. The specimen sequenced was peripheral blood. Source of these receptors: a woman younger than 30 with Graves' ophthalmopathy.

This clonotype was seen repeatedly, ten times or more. The CDR3 region is CSASRGGSNQPQHF. For the CDR3, the DNA is TGCAGTGCTAGTAGAGGGGGTAGCAATCAGCCCCAGCATTTT. The gene calls are TRBV20-1 and TRBJ1-5; a possible D gene is TRBD1 (6 bases). Germline V gene sequence: CDR1 DFQATT, CDR2 SNEGSKA (reference sequence). V shed 3 bases and J shed 0 bases, with 9 bases lying between them. CDR3 size: 14 residues.

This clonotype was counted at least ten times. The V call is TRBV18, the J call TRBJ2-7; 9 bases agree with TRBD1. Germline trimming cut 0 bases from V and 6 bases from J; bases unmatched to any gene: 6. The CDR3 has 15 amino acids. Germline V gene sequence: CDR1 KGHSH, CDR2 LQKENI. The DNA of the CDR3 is TGTGCCAGCTCACCACCAAGGACAGGGGTTGCCGAGCAGTACTTC. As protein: CASSPPRTGVAEQYF.

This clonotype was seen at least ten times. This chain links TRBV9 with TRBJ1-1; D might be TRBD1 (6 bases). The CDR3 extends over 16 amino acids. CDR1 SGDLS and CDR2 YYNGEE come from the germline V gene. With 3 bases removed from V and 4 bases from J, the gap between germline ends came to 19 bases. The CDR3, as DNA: TGTGCCAGCAGCGCAGGCCCGACAGGTTTTGGCACTGAAGCTTTCTTT. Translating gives CASSAGPTGFGTEAFF.

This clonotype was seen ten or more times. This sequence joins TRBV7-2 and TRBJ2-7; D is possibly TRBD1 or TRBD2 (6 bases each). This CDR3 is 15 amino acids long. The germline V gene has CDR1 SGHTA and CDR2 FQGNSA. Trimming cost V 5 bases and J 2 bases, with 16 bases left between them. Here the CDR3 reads CASSPPRDIPYEQYF. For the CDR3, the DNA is TGTGCCAGCAGCCCGCCGCGGGACATACCCTACGAGCAGTACTTC.

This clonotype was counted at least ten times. The CDR3, as DNA: TGTGCCAGCAGCGTAGTTGGGGCCGACAAAGCTTTCTTT. It translates to CASSVVGADKAFF. The J gene is TRBJ1-1, the V gene TRBV9, with D perhaps matching TRBD1 (5 bases). The length of the CDR3 is 13 residues. Deletions cut 0 bases from V and 9 bases from J, with 12 bases between. Germline CDR1 SGDLS, CDR2 YYNGEE.

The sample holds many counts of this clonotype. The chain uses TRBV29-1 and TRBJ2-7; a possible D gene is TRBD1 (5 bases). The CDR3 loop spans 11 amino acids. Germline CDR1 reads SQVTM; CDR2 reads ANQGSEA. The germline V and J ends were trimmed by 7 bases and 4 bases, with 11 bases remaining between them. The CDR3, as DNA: TGCAGCGCCCTTAAGGGGTACGAGCAGTACTTC. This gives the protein CSALKGYEQYF.

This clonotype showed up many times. CDR3 bases: TGTGCCTGGAGATTAGACAGGTACACTGAAGCTTTCTTT. Protein sequence: CAWRLDRYTEAFF. This chain connects TRBV30 to TRBJ1-1; a possible D gene is TRBD1 (6 bases). Germline V gene data show CDR1 as GTSNPN and CDR2 as SVGIG (reference sequence). The germline V and J ends were trimmed by 3 bases and 3 bases, with 11 bases remaining between them. This CDR3 comprises 13 residues.

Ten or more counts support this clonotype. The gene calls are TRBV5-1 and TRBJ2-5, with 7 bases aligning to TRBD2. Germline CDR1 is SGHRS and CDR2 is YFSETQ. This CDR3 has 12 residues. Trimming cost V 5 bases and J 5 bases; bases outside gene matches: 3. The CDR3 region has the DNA TGCGCCAGCAGAGTTAGCGGGGAGACCCAGTACTTC. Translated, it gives CASRVSGETQYF.